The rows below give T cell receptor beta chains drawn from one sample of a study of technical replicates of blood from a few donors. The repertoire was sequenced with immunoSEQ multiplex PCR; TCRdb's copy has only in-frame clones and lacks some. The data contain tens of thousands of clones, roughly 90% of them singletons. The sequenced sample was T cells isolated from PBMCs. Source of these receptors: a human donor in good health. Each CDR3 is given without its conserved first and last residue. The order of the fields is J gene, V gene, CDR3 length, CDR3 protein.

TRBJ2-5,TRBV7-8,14,ASSQTDRGIGETQY
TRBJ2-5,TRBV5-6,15,ASSFRLADWYQETQY
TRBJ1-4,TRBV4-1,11,ASSRIKGEKLF
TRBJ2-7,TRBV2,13,ASSEETAGSYEQY
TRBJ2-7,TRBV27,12,ASSSDRASYEQY
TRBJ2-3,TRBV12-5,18,ASGLPPFSPSGRPGDTQY
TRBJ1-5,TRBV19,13,ASSYSRQGSQPQH
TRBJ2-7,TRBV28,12,ASTTDRGGYEQY
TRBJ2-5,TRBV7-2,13,ASSQLWEGRETQY
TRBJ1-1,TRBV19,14,ASSIAVTSYNTEAF
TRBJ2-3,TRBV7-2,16,ASSPYSLAGGFGDTQY
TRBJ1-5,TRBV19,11,ASSAQGAQPQH
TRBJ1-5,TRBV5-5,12,ASNEGLGSQPQH
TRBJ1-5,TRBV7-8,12,ASSLGEGGQPQH